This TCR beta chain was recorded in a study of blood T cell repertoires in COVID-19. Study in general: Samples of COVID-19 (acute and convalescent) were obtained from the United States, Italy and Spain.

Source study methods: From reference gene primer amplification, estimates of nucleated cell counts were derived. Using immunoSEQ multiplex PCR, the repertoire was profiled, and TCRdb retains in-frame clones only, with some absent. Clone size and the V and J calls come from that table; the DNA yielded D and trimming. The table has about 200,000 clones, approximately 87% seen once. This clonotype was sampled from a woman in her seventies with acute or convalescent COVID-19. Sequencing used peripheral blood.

The CDR3 sequence is CASSWTGTFNTEAFF. In DNA, the CDR3 is TGTGCCAGCAGCTGGACAGGAACTTTTAACACTGAAGCTTTCTTT. This chain links TRBV11-2 with TRBJ1-1, with 7 nucleotides matching TRBD1. The J segment lost 2 bases and the V segment lost 4 bases, leaving 7 bases of the junction unmatched. Germline lookup yields CDR1 SGHAT and CDR2 FQNNGV. CDR3 size: 15 residues.